The 15 T cell receptor beta chains below come from one sample, sequenced in a study of sequential checkpoint blockade in melanoma. The protocol was immunoSEQ multiplex PCR, while the TCRdb copy is restricted to in-frame clones and leaves out a portion. The table includes roughly 36,000 clones, 30% to 35% detected once. Treatment specified: randomized to nivolumab then ipilimumab (arm A) or the reverse (arm B). The sample in question was tumor tissue (inferred from file names), obtained from a patient given nivolumab and ipilimumab in sequence. These receptor sequences come from a human donor with melanoma.

The genes are TRBV18 and TRBJ2-7, with 8 bases identical to TRBD1. Germline V CDR1 and CDR2: KGHSH, LQKENI. V lost 3 bases to trimming and J lost 6 bases; unmatched junction nucleotides: 7. This CDR3 is 14 amino acids long. CDR3 sequence reads: CASSPTGTGAEQYF. CDR3 nucleotide sequence: TGTGCCAGCTCACCTACCGGGACAGGAGCCGAGCAGTACTTC.

Written as DNA, the CDR3 is TGTGCCAGCAACCTTAAACAGGGGAGCAATCAGCCCCAGCATTTT. It codes for CASNLKQGSNQPQHF. V and J are TRBV28 and TRBJ1-5; 7 nucleotides align to TRBD1. V dropped 7 bases and J dropped 1; count of bases not matched to a gene: 7. Germline CDR1 reads MDHEN; CDR2 reads SYDVKM. CDR3 length equals 15 residues.

This clone occurred many times. The chain links TRBV11-3 to TRBJ1-1, with D possibly TRBD1 on 6 matching bases. This CDR3 spans 14 amino acids. Deletions cut 5 bases from V and 11 bases from J, with 21 bases between. CDR1 SGHNT and CDR2 YENEEA come from the germline V gene. This CDR3 is CASSPPGGGLVAFF. The CDR3, as DNA: TGTGCCAGCAGCCCGCCTGGGGGGGGGCTTGTCGCTTTCTTT.

This chain connects TRBV6-8 to TRBJ1-5; 7 bases match TRBD1. Germline V gives CDR1 MNHGY, CDR2 SAAAGT. The junction had 8 bases not matched to a gene; V was cut back by 2 bases and J by 4 bases. The CDR3 runs to 16 residues. The CDR3 is CASSYIQGPSNQPQHF. DNA for the CDR3: TGTGCCAGCAGTTACATACAGGGGCCCTCTAATCAGCCCCAGCATTTT.

The J gene is TRBJ2-6, the V gene TRBV28, with a tentative D call TRBD1 (5 bases). The CDR3 totals 17 residues. Per germline, CDR1 MDHEN and CDR2 SYDVKM. Trimming cost V 3 bases and J 0 bases, with 12 bases left between them. The CDR3 loop is CASSLALGRSGANVLTF. The CDR3 nucleotides read TGTGCCAGCAGTTTGGCATTGGGGCGCTCTGGGGCCAACGTCCTGACTTTC.

CDR3 nucleotide sequence: TGTGCCAGTAGTTCCGGGACAGGGTGGTATGGCTACACCTTC. Protein product: CASSSGTGWYGYTF. The chain has TRBV19 and TRBJ1-2; TRBD1 agrees at 9 bases. The CDR3 has 14 amino acids. Per germline, CDR1 LNHDA and CDR2 SQIVND (reference sequence). V was clipped by 5 bases and J by 5 bases; unmatched bases: 6.

This clone was seen once. This sequence joins TRBV25-1 and TRBJ2-2; 11 bases are shared with TRBD1. This CDR3 has 12 amino acids. The V segment lost 5 bases and the J segment 14 bases; nucleotides outside the gene matches: 4. The germline gives CDR1 MGHDK, CDR2 SYGVNS. Here the CDR3 reads CASSYGQGALFF. Written as DNA, the CDR3 is TGTGCCAGCAGTTACGGACAGGGGGCTCTGTTTTTT.

This clone was observed many times. The J gene is TRBJ1-2, the V gene TRBV6-8; D unclear. V dropped 2 bases and J dropped 4 bases, with 8 bases sitting between them. Germline V lookup: CDR1 MNHGY, CDR2 SAAAGT. This CDR3 has 13 amino acids. The CDR3, as DNA: TGTGCCAGCAGTTACAAGGGTACCTATGGCTACACCTTC. As protein: CASSYKGTYGYTF.

V is TRBV14 and J is TRBJ1-2; no reliable D call. CDR1 and CDR2 from the germline V gene are SGHDN and FVKESK. The CDR3 has 13 residues. V lost 4 bases and J 10 bases, leaving 16 bases between the germline ends. The CDR3 is CASSRTRTSHYTF. DNA for the CDR3: TGTGCCAGCAGCCGGACGAGGACGTCTCACTACACCTTC.

The V gene is TRBV18, the J gene TRBJ1-1; D not certain. V lost 3 bases and J 7 bases, leaving 12 bases between the germline ends. Germline-derived CDR1 and CDR2 are KGHSH and LQKENI. The CDR3 loop spans 13 amino acids. The CDR3 here is CASSPTKANEAFF. The CDR3 DNA follows: TGTGCCAGCTCACCGACTAAGGCGAATGAAGCTTTCTTT.

The J gene is TRBJ2-7, the V gene TRBV6-8; TRBD1 matches 7 bases. CDR3 length: 15 residues. With 4 bases clipped from V and 4 bases from J, the junction kept 10 bases outside the gene matches. From germline, CDR1 is MNHGY and CDR2 SAAAGT. The CDR3 DNA sequence: TGTGCCAGCAGTTCCATTTCGACAGGGCTATACGAGCAGTACTTC. Its translation is CASSSISTGLYEQYF.

The chain is built from TRBV25-1 and TRBJ1-2, with TRBD1 matching 7 bases. CDR1 is MGHDK, CDR2 SYGVNS, per germline. The CDR3 is made up of 15 amino acids. Losses at the gene ends were 5 bases for V and 2 bases for J; bases not matched to a gene: 8. This CDR3 reads CASSPPGTANYGYTF. CDR3 nucleotide sequence: TGTGCCAGCAGTCCCCCCGGGACAGCCAACTATGGCTACACCTTC.

A few counts support this clone. The V and J genes are TRBV11-3 and TRBJ2-7, with TRBD1 as a possible D gene (5 bases). V was shortened by 1 base and J by 0 bases, with 7 bases between the two germline ends. The CDR3 has 14 residues. CDR1 and CDR2 from the germline V gene are SGHNT and YENEEA. The CDR3 sequence: CASSLGQSSYEQYF. The CDR3, as DNA: TGTGCCAGCAGCTTAGGACAGAGCTCCTACGAGCAGTACTTC. The full variable domain, completed using reference TRBV11-3 and TRBJ2-7, is EAGVVQSPRYKIIEKKQPVAFWCNPISGHNTLYWYLQNLGQGPELLIRYENEEAVDDSQLPKDRFSAERLKGVDSTLKIQPAELGDSAVYLCASSLGQSSYEQYFGPGTRLTVT.

This clone was seen a single time. The CDR3 loop is CASTPSLAGQTYEQFF. The CDR3 DNA is TGCGCCAGCACCCCCTCTCTAGCGGGACAAACGTATGAGCAGTTCTTC. The rearrangement links TRBV5-1 to TRBJ2-1; 9 bases map to TRBD2. The CDR3 is made up of 16 amino acids. The V and J ends lost 6 bases and 8 bases, in that order; junction bases with no gene match: 15. Per the germline V gene, CDR1 is SGHRS and CDR2 is YFSETQ.

This clone was found a few times. The V gene is TRBV28, the J gene TRBJ2-1; D might be TRBD2 (5 bases). This CDR3 is built from 14 residues. V lost 7 bases to trimming and J lost 7 bases, with 17 bases between them. CDR1 is MDHEN, CDR2 SYDVKM, per germline. The CDR3 DNA reads as TGTGCCAGCACTGAAAGGAGGAGGCAGAATGAGCAGTTCTTC. Amino acids: CASTERRRQNEQFF.